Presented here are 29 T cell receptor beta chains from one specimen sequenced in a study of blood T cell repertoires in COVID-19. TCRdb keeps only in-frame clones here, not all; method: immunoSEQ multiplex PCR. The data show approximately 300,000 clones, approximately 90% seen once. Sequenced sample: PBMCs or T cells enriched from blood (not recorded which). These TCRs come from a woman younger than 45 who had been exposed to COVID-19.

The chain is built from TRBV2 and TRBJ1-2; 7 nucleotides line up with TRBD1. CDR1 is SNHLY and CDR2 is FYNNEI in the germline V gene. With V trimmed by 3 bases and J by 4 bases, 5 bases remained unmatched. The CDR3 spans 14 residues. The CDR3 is CASSEEGAGYGYTF. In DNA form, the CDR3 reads TGTGCCAGCAGTGAGGAGGGGGCAGGCTATGGCTACACCTTC.

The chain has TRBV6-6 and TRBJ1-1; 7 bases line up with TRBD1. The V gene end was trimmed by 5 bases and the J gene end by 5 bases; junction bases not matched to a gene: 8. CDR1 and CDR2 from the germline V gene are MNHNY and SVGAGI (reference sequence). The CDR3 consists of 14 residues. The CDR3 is CASSPHRGKTEAFF. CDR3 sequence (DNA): TGTGCCAGCAGTCCGCACAGGGGAAAAACTGAAGCTTTCTTT.

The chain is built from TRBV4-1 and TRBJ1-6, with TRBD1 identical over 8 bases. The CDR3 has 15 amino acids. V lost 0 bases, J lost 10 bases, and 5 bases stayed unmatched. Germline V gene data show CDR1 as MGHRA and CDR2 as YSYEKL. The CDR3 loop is CASSQEAGGISPLHF. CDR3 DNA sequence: TGCGCCAGCAGCCAAGAGGCAGGGGGCATCTCACCCCTCCACTTT.

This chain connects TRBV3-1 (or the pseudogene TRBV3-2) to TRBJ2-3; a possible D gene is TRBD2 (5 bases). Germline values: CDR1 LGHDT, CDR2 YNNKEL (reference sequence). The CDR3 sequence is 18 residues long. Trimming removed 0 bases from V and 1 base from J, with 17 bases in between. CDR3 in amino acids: CASSQDHAPSGGTDTQYF. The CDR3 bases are TGTGCCAGCAGCCAAGATCATGCCCCCAGCGGAGGCACAGATACGCAGTATTTT.

Here the CDR3 reads CASSPRDRGQGYTF. The CDR3 nucleotides are TGTGCCAGCAGCCCCCGGGACAGGGGGCAAGGCTACACCTTC. The rearrangement uses TRBV7-3 and TRBJ1-2, with 12 bases identical to TRBD1. With 5 bases clipped from V and 8 bases from J, the junction kept 6 bases outside the gene matches. Germline CDR1 SGHTA, CDR2 FQGTGA. The CDR3 covers 14 residues.

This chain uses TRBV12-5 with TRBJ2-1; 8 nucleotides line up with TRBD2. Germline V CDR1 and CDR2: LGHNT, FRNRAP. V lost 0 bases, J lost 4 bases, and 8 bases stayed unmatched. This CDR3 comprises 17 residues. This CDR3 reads CASGLVLERGLYNEQFF. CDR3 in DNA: TGTGCTAGTGGTTTGGTACTCGAGCGGGGGCTGTACAATGAGCAGTTCTTC.

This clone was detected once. The CDR3 bases are TGTGCCACCAGTGATGTGGGACAGGGGACAGATACGCAGTATTTT. The encoded protein is CATSDVGQGTDTQYF. This chain links TRBV24-1 with TRBJ2-3; 10 bases are shared with TRBD1. The CDR3 length is 15 residues. Germline assignment: CDR1 KGHDR and CDR2 SFDVKD. V was clipped by 3 bases and J by 3 bases; unmatched bases: 2.

The CDR3 region is CASTYSSNQPQHF. The CDR3 bases are TGTGCCAGCACATACAGTTCCAATCAGCCCCAGCATTTT. J is TRBJ1-5 and V is TRBV2; D unclear. This CDR3 is built from 13 residues. V lost 7 bases and J lost 3, with 10 bases in between. Germline CDR1 and CDR2: SNHLY and FYNNEI. Full variable domain (missing parts from reference TRBV2 and TRBJ1-5): EPEVTQTPSHQVTQMGQEVILRCVPISNHLYFYWYRQILGQKVEFLVSFYNNEISEKSEIFDDQFSVERPDGSNFTLKIRSTKLEDSAMYFCASTYSSNQPQHFGDGTRLSIL.

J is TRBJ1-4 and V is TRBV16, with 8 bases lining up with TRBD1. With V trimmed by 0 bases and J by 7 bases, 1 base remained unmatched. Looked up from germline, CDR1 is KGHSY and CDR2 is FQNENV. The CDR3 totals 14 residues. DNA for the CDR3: TGTGCCAGCAGCCAATCGACAGGGGTTGAAAAACTGTTTTTT. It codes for CASSQSTGVEKLFF.

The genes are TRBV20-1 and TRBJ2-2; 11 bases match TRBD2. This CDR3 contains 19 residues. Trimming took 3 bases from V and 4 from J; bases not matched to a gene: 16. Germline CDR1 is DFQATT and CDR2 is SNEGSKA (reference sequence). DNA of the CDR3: TGCAGTGCTAGTGTCGGTAGCGGGGGGGGCGCCTTGGGCACCGGGGAGCTGTTTTTT. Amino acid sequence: CSASVGSGGGALGTGELFF.

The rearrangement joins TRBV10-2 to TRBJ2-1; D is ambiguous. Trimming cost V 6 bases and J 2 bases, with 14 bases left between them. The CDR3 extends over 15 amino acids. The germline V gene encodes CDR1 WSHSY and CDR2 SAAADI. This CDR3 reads CASSPASATYNEQFF. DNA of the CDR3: TGCGCCAGCAGCCCAGCGTCGGCAACCTACAATGAGCAGTTCTTC.

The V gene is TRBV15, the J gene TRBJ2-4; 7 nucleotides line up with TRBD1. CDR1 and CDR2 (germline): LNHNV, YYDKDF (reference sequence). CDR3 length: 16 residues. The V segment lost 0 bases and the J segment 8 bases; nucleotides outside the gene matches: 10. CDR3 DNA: TGTGCCACCAGCAGAGATTCTACAGGGGAGTCAGACATTCAGTACTTC. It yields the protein CATSRDSTGESDIQYF.

The DNA for the CDR3 is TGTGCCAGCAGCGGCACCGGGACAGGGTTTTCGTCCTCTGGGGCCAACGTCCTGACTTTC. Translated: CASSGTGTGFSSSGANVLTF. The chain links TRBV2 to TRBJ2-6; TRBD1 matches at 9 bases. Germline V lookup: CDR1 SNHLY, CDR2 FYNNEI. This CDR3 is built from 20 residues. With V trimmed by 6 bases and J by 0 bases, 15 bases remained unmatched.

In DNA form, the CDR3 reads TGCGCCAGCAGCTTGATAGGCAGGGACACCTCTGGGGCCAACGTCCTGACTTTC. Protein: CASSLIGRDTSGANVLTF. This chain connects TRBV5-1 to TRBJ2-6; maybe TRBD1 (6 bases). V lost 1 base and J lost 0, with 14 bases in between. The CDR3 sequence is 18 residues long. Germline values: CDR1 SGHRS, CDR2 YFSETQ. The variable domain in full, with the rest retrieved from reference TRBV5-1 and TRBJ2-6, is KAGVTQTPRYLIKTRGQQVTLSCSPISGHRSVSWYQQTPGQGLQFLFEYFSETQRNKGNFPGRFSGRQFSNSRSEMNVSTLELGDSALYLCASSLIGRDTSGANVLTFGAGSRLTVL.

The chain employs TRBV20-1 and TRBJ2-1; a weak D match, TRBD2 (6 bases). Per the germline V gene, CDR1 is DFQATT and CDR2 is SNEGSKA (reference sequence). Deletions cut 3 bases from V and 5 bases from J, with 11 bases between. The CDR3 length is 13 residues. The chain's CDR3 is CSASDPGDNEQFF. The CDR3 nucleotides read TGCAGTGCTAGTGATCCGGGAGACAATGAGCAGTTCTTC.

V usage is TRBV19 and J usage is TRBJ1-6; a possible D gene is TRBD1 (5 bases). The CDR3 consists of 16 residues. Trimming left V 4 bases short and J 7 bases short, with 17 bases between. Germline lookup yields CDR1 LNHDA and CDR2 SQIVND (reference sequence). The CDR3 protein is CASSTPTGGSNSPLHF. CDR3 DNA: TGTGCCAGTAGTACCCCAACAGGAGGGAGCAATTCACCCCTCCACTTT.

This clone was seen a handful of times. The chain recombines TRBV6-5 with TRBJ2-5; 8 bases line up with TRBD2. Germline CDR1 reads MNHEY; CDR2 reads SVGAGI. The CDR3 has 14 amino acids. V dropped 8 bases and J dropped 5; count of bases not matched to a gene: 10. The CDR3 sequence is CASRSGGAGETQYF. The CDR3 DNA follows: TGTGCCAGCCGTTCGGGGGGGGCCGGGGAGACCCAGTACTTC.

The CDR3 coding sequence is TGTGCCAGCAGCTCTAGCGGGGTGGCAGATACGCAGTATTTT. Amino acid sequence: CASSSSGVADTQYF. This chain joins TRBV5-4 and TRBJ2-3; 9 bases fit TRBD2. The V and J ends lost 3 bases and 4 bases, in that order; junction bases with no gene match: 3. Germline values: CDR1 SGHNT, CDR2 YYREEE (reference sequence). The CDR3 is 14 residues long.

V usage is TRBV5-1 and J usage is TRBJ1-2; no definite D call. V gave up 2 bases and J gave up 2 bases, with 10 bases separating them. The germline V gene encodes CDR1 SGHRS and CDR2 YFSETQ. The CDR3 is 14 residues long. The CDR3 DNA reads TGCGCCAGCAGCTTTAATGGACTGAACTATGGCTACACCTTC. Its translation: CASSFNGLNYGYTF.

CDR3 DNA: TGTGCCCGCCTCCCAGGGGGCAATGAGCAGTTCTTC. This encodes CARLPGGNEQFF. V usage is TRBV3-1 (or the pseudogene TRBV3-2) and J usage is TRBJ2-1; TRBD1 aligns across 7 bases. The V and J ends lost 11 bases and 6 bases, in that order; junction bases with no gene match: 7. There are 12 residues in the CDR3. In germline, CDR1 is LGHDT, CDR2 YNNKEL (reference sequence).

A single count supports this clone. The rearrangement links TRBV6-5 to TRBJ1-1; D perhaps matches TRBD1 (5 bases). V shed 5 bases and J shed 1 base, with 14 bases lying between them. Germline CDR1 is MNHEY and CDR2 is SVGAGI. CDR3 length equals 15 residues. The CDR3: CASSKSIRANTEAFF. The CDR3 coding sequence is TGTGCCAGCAGTAAATCCATCAGGGCGAACACTGAAGCTTTCTTT.

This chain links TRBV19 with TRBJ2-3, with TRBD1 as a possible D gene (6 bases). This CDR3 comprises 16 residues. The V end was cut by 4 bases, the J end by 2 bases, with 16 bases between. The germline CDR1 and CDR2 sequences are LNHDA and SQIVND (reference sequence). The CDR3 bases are TGTGCCAGTAGTACTGCCGGGACACTTACCACAGATACGCAGTATTTT. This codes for CASSTAGTLTTDTQYF. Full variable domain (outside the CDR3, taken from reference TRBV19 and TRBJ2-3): DGGITQSPKYLFRKEGQNVTLSCEQNLNHDAMYWYRQDPGQGLRLIYYSQIVNDFQKGDIAEGYSVSREKKESFPLTVTSAQKNPTAFYLCASSTAGTLTTDTQYFGPGTRLTVL.

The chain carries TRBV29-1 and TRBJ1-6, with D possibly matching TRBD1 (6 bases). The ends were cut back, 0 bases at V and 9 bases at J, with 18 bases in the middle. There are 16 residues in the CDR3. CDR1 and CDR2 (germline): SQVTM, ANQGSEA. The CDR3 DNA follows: TGCAGCGTTGAAGATCCCGCTGGGGGCGAGGGTTCACCCCTCCACTTT. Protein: CSVEDPAGGEGSPLHF.

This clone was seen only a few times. The CDR3 sequence: CASSEGMAGSLNYGYTF. As DNA, the CDR3 is TGTGCCAGCAGTGAAGGCATGGCAGGGTCCCTTAACTATGGCTACACCTTC. The chain joins TRBV25-1 to TRBJ1-2; tentative D call: TRBD1 (5 bases). This CDR3 is 17 amino acids long. The V and J ends lost 2 bases and 1 base respectively, with 17 bases between them. Looked up from germline, CDR1 is MGHDK and CDR2 is SYGVNS.

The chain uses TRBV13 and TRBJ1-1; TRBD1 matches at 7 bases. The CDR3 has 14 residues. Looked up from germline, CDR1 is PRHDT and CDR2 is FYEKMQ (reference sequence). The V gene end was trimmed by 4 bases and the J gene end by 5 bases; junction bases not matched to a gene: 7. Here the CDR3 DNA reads TGTGCCAGCAGCTCCCGACAGGGTTTGACTGAAGCTTTCTTT. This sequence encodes CASSSRQGLTEAFF.

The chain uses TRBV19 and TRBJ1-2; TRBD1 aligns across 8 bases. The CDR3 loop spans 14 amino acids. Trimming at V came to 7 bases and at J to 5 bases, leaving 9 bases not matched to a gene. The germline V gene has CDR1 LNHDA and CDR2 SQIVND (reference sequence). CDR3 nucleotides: TGTGCCAGTACTTATCCGGGACAGGTTTATGGCTACACCTTC. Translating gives CASTYPGQVYGYTF. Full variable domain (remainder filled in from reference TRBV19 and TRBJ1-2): DGGITQSPKYLFRKEGQNVTLSCEQNLNHDAMYWYRQDPGQGLRLIYYSQIVNDFQKGDIAEGYSVSREKKESFPLTVTSAQKNPTAFYLCASTYPGQVYGYTFGSGTRLTVV.

The CDR3 is CASSVTGESSGNTIYF. The CDR3 nucleotides are TGTGCCAGCAGCGTAACAGGAGAGAGCTCTGGAAACACCATATATTTT. The chain combines TRBV9 with TRBJ1-3, with D possibly TRBD1 on 5 matching bases. CDR1 SGDLS and CDR2 YYNGEE come from the germline V gene. This CDR3 is 16 amino acids long. V was pared by 1 base and J by 0 bases, with 11 bases between.

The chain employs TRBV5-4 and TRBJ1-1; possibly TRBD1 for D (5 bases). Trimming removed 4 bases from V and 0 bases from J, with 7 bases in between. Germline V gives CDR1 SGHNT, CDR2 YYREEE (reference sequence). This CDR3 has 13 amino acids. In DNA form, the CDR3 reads TGTGCCAGCAGCGTGGACATGAACACTGAAGCTTTCTTT. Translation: CASSVDMNTEAFF.

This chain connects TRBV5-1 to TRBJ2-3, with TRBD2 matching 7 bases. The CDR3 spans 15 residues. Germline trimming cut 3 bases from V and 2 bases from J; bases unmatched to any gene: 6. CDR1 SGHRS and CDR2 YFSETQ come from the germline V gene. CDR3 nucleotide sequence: TGCGCCAGCAGCTATTGGCTAGCGGCCACAGATACGCAGTATTTT. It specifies CASSYWLAATDTQYF. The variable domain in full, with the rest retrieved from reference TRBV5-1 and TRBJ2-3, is KAGVTQTPRYLIKTRGQQVTLSCSPISGHRSVSWYQQTPGQGLQFLFEYFSETQRNKGNFPGRFSGRQFSNSRSEMNVSTLELGDSALYLCASSYWLAATDTQYFGPGTRLTVL.